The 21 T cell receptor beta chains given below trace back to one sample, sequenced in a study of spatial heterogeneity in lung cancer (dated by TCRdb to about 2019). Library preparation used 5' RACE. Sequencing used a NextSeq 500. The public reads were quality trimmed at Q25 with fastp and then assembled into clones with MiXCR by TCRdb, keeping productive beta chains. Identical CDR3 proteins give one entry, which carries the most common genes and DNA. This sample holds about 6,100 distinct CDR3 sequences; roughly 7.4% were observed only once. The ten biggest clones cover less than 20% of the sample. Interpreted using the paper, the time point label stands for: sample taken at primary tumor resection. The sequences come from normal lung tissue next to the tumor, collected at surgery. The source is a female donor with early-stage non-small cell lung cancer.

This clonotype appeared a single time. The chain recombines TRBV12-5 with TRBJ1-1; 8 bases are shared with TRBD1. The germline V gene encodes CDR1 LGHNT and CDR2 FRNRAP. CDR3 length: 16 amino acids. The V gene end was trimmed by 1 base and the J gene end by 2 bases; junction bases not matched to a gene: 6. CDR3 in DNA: TGTGCTAGTGGTTTGGCGACAGGGGCCCTCAACACTGAAGCTTTCTTT. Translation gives CASGLATGALNTEAFF.

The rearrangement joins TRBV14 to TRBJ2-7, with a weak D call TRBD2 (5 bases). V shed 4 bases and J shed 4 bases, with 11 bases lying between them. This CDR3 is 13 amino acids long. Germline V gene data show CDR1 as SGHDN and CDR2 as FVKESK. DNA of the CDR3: TGTGCCAGCAGCCCCGGAGGTGGGTACGAGCAGTACTTC. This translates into CASSPGGGYEQYF.

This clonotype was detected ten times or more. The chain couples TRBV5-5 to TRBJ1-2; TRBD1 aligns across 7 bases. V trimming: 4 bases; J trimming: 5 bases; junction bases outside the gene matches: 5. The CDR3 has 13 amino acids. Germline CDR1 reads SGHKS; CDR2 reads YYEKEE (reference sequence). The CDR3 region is CASSLDRAYGYTF. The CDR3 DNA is TGTGCCAGCAGCCTCGACAGGGCGTATGGCTACACCTTC.

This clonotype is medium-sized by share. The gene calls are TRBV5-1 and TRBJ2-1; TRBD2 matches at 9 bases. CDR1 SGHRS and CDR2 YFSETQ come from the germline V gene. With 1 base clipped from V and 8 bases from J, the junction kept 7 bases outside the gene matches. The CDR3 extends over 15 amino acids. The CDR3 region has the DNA TGCGCCAGCAGCTTGCAGGGCGGGGGGGCCGATGAGCAGTTCTTC. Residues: CASSLQGGGADEQFF. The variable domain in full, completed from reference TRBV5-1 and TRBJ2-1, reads KAGVTQTPRYLIKTRGQQVTLSCSPISGHRSVSWYQQTPGQGLQFLFEYFSETQRNKGNFPGRFSGRQFSNSRSEMNVSTLELGDSALYLCASSLQGGGADEQFFGPGTRLTVL.

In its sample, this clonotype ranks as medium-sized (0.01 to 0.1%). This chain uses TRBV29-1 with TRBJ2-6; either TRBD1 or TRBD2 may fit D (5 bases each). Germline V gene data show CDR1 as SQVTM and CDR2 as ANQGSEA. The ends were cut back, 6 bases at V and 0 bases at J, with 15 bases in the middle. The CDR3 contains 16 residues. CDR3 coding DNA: TGCAGCGTAGCCCGGGACGTAGACTCTGGGGCCAACGTCCTGACTTTC. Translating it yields CSVARDVDSGANVLTF.

CDR3 in amino acids: CASSPSGRVEKLFF. The CDR3 DNA follows: TGTGCCAGCAGTCCCTCCGGACGTGTAGAAAAACTGTTTTTT. V and J are TRBV28 and TRBJ1-4; no definite D call. Trimming stripped 5 bases from V and 8 bases from J, with 15 bases between. In germline, CDR1 is MDHEN, CDR2 SYDVKM. This CDR3 is 14 amino acids long.

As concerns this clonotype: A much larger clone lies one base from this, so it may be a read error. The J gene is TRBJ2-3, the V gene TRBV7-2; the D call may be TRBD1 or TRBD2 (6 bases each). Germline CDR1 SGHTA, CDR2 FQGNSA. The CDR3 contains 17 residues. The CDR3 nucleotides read TGTGCCAGCGGCTTAGCGTGGTCGGGGGCCCGGGGAGATACGCAGTATTTT. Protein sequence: CASGLAWSGARGDTQYF.

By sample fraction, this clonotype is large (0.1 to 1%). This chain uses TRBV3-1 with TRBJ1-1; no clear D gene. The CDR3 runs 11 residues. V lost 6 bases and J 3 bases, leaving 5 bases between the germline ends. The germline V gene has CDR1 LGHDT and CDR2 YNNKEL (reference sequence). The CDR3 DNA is TGTGCCAGCAGACGGGACACTGAAGCTTTCTTT. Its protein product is CASRRDTEAFF.

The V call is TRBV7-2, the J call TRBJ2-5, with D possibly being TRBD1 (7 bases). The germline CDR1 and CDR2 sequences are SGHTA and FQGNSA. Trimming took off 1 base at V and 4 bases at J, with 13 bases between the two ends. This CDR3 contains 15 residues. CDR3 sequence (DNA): TGTGCCAGCAGCTTAGGCTCAGGGGGGAGAGAGACCCAGTACTTC. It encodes CASSLGSGGRETQYF.

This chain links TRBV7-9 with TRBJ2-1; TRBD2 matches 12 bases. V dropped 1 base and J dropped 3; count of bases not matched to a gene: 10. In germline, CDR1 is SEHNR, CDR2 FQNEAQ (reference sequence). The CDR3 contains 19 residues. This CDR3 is CASSLVGSTSGGSYNEQFF. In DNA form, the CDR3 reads TGTGCCAGCAGCTTAGTCGGGTCAACTAGCGGGGGGAGCTACAATGAGCAGTTCTTC.

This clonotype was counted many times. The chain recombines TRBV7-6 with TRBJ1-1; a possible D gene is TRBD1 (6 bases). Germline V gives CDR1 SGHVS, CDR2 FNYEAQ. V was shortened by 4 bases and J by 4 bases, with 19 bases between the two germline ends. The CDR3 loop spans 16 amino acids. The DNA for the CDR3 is TGTGCCAGCAGCTCCCGGGAAGGGGGAATGAGCACTGAAGCTTTCTTT. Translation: CASSSREGGMSTEAFF.

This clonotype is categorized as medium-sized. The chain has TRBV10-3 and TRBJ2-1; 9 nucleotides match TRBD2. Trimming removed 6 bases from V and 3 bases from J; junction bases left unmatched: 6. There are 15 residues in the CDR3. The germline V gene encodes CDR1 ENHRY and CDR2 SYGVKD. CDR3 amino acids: CAIRESGGIYNEQFF. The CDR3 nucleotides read TGTGCCATCAGGGAAAGCGGGGGGATCTACAATGAGCAGTTCTTC.

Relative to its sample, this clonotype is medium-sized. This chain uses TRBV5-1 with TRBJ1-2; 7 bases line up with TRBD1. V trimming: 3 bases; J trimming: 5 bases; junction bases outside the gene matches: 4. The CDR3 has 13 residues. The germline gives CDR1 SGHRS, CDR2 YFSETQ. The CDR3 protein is CASSSEGQYGYTF. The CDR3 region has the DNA TGCGCCAGCAGCTCCGAGGGACAGTATGGCTACACCTTC.

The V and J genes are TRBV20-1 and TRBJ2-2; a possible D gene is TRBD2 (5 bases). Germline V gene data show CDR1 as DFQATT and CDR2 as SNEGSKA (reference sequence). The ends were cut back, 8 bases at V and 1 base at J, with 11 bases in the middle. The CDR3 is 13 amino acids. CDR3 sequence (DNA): TGCAGTTGTCTACTAGGGAACACCGGGGAGCTGTTTTTT. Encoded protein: CSCLLGNTGELFF.

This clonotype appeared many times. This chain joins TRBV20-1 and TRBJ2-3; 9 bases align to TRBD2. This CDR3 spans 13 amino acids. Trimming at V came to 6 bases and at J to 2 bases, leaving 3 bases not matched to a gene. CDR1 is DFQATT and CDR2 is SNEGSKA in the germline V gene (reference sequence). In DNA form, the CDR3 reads TGCAGTGCCATAGCGGGGGCCACAGATACGCAGTATTTT. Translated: CSAIAGATDTQYF.

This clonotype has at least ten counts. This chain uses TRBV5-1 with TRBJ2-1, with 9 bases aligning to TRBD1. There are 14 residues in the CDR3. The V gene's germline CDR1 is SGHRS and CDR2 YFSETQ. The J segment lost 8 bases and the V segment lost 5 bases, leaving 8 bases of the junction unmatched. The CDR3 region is CASRLQGALDEQFF. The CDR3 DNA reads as TGCGCCAGCAGGCTACAGGGGGCACTGGATGAGCAGTTCTTC.

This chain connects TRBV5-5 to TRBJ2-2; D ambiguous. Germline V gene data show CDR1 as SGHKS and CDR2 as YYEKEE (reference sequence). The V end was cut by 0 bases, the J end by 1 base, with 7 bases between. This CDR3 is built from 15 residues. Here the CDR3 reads CASSLGRMNTGELFF. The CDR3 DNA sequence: TGTGCCAGCAGCTTGGGACGGATGAACACCGGGGAGCTGTTTTTT. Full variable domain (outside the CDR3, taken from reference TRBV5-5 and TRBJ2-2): DAGVTQSPTHLIKTRGQQVTLRCSPISGHKSVSWYQQVLGQGPQFIFQYYEKEERGRGNFPDRFSARQFPNYSSELNVNALLLGDSALYLCASSLGRMNTGELFFGEGSRLTVL.

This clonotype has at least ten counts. The CDR3 nucleotides read TGTGCCAGCAGCCCCCAAGACAGGGGGTATGGCTACACCTTC. This encodes CASSPQDRGYGYTF. The chain carries TRBV6-5 and TRBJ1-2, with 9 bases matching TRBD1. Germline trimming cut 6 bases from V and 5 bases from J; bases unmatched to any gene: 7. The CDR3 spans 14 residues. Germline V gene sequence: CDR1 MNHEY, CDR2 SVGAGI.

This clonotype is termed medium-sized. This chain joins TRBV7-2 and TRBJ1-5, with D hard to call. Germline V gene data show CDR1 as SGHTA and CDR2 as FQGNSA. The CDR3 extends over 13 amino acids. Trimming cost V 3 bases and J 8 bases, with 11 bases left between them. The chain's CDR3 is CASSLGPLEPQHF. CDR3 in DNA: TGTGCCAGCAGCTTGGGCCCCTTGGAGCCCCAGCATTTT.

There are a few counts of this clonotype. CDR3 in DNA: TGTGCCAGCAGTTCGCGACAGTCCTACTATAACTATGGCTACACCTTC. Residues: CASSSRQSYYNYGYTF. The V and J genes are TRBV27 and TRBJ1-2, with a tentative D call TRBD1 (5 bases). Germline loops: CDR1 MNHEY, CDR2 SMNVEV (reference sequence). V was pared by 4 bases and J by 1 base, with 16 bases between. This CDR3 spans 16 amino acids.

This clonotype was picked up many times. CDR3 loop: CASSLFSGATEAFF. CDR3 sequence (DNA): TGTGCCAGCAGCCTTTTCTCGGGGGCCACTGAAGCTTTCTTT. J is TRBJ1-1 and V is TRBV14, with D perhaps matching TRBD1 (6 bases). The CDR3 covers 14 residues. Germline CDR1 is SGHDN and CDR2 is FVKESK. The V gene lost 4 bases and the J gene lost 4 bases, with 13 bases spanning the gap.